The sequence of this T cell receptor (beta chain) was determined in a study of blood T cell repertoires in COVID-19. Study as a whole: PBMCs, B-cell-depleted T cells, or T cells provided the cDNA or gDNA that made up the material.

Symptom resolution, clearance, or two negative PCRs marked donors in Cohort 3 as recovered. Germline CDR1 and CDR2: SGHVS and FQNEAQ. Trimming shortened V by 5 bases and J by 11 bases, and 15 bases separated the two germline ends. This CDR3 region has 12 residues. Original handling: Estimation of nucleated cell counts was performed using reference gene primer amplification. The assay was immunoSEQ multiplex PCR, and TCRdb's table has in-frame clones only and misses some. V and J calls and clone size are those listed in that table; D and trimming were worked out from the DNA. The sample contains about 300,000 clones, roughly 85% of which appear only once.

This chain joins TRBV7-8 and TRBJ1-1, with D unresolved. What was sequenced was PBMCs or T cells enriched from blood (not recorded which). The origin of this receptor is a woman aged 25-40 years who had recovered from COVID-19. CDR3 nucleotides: TGTGCCAGCAGCCTGGGGAGCTTGAACGCTTTCTTT. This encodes CASSLGSLNAFF.